A single sample gave rise to the 31 T cell receptor beta chains below, sequenced in a study of blood T cell repertoires in COVID-19. The protocol was immunoSEQ multiplex PCR, while the TCRdb copy is restricted to in-frame clones and leaves out a portion. The sample includes under 200,000 clones, about 85% of them seen just once. The sample comprised peripheral blood. These receptors were collected from a woman older than 75 with acute or convalescent COVID-19.

This clone turned up a few times. The rearrangement joins TRBV7-3 to TRBJ1-1, with D possibly matching TRBD1 (6 bases). The germline gives CDR1 SGHTA, CDR2 FQGTGA. V gave up 5 bases and J gave up 4 bases, with 14 bases separating them. This CDR3 spans 14 amino acids. The CDR3 nucleotides are TGTGCCAGCAGCCGTGACCAAGGGGGCACTGAAGCTTTCTTT. It specifies CASSRDQGGTEAFF.

The chain couples TRBV4-2 to TRBJ2-7, with 7 bases identical to TRBD2. CDR3 size: 17 residues. Germline V gene sequence: CDR1 LGHNA, CDR2 YNFKEQ. Germline trimming cut 0 bases from V and 2 bases from J; bases unmatched to any gene: 10. In DNA form, the CDR3 reads TGTGCCAGCAGCCAAGATTTATTTAGTGGGAGGGCCTACGAGCAGTACTTC. Its protein product is CASSQDLFSGRAYEQYF.

The CDR3 coding sequence is TGTGCCAGCAGTTGGGGGAGGGGCAATCAGCCCCAGCATTTT. Amino acid sequence: CASSWGRGNQPQHF. The rearrangement uses TRBV7-2 and TRBJ1-5, with D maybe TRBD1 (5 bases). V lost 6 bases and J 2 bases, leaving 11 bases between the germline ends. CDR3 length equals 14 residues. Germline-derived CDR1 and CDR2 are SGHTA and FQGNSA.

This clone turned up a few times. V gene TRBV28 combines with J gene TRBJ1-1; D gene unclear. The CDR3 is 13 residues long. Germline lookup yields CDR1 MDHEN and CDR2 SYDVKM. V lost 7 bases and J 9 bases, leaving 18 bases between the germline ends. The DNA for the CDR3 is TGTGCCAGCACTTATAGAGGGCCGAGGAAAGCTTTCTTT. It is translated as CASTYRGPRKAFF.

The chain joins TRBV6-1 to TRBJ2-7; 8 positions match TRBD2. The V segment lost 4 bases and the J segment 0 bases; nucleotides outside the gene matches: 8. The germline CDR1 and CDR2 sequences are MNHNS and SASEGT. The CDR3 has 16 amino acids. The CDR3 loop is CASSGGPGGSSYEQYF. The CDR3 region has the DNA TGTGCCAGCAGTGGGGGTCCGGGGGGGAGCTCCTACGAGCAGTACTTC.

A remark on this clone: This sample also contains other DNA sequences that code for the same CDR3. The V gene is TRBV18, the J gene TRBJ1-2, with 8 bases matching TRBD1. With 3 bases clipped from V and 4 bases from J, the junction kept 1 base outside the gene matches. The germline gives CDR1 KGHSH, CDR2 LQKENI. CDR3 length equals 13 residues. CDR3: CASSPGTGYGYTF. The CDR3 DNA is TGTGCCAGCTCACCCGGGACAGGCTATGGCTACACCTTC. Looking up the rest from reference TRBV18 and TRBJ1-2 gives the full variable domain: NAGVMQNPRHLVRRRGQEARLRCSPMKGHSHVYWYRQLPEEGLKFMVYLQKENIIDESGMPKERFSAEFPKEGPSILRIQQVVRGDSAAYFCASSPGTGYGYTFGSGTRLTVV.

The V and J genes are TRBV7-9 and TRBJ1-5; tentative D call: TRBD1 (6 bases). V gave up 6 bases and J gave up 2 bases, with 17 bases separating them. The CDR3 loop spans 16 amino acids. Per germline, CDR1 SEHNR and CDR2 FQNEAQ (reference sequence). The CDR3 is CASSSTGPTGNQPQHF. The CDR3 DNA reads TGTGCCAGCAGTTCCACAGGGCCCACGGGCAATCAGCCCCAGCATTTT.

This clone was seen more than once but under ten times. J is TRBJ1-3 and V is TRBV5-1, with a weak D call TRBD1 (6 bases). The CDR3 is 16 residues long. CDR1 and CDR2 from the germline V gene are SGHRS and YFSETQ. Trimming stripped 2 bases from V and 0 bases from J, with 12 bases between. The CDR3 is CASSLTGWPSGNTIYF. In nucleotides, the CDR3 is TGCGCCAGCAGCTTAACAGGGTGGCCCTCTGGAAACACCATATATTTT.

The V call is TRBV27, the J call TRBJ1-6; unclear D gene. CDR1 is MNHEY and CDR2 is SMNVEV in the germline V gene (reference sequence). CDR3 length equals 15 residues. V lost 2 bases and J lost 14, with 19 bases in between. The CDR3 protein is CASSLTGLREGTLHF. The DNA for the CDR3 is TGTGCCAGCAGTTTAACGGGCCTGCGGGAAGGAACCCTCCACTTT.

The chain uses TRBV11-2 and TRBJ2-1; D remains ambiguous. In germline, CDR1 is SGHAT, CDR2 FQNNGV. The CDR3 spans 13 residues. V was shortened by 5 bases and J by 5 bases, with 10 bases between the two germline ends. DNA for the CDR3: TGTGCCAGCAGCCCACGAGTGGACAATGAGCAGTTCTTC. This codes for CASSPRVDNEQFF.

This chain connects TRBV11-3 to TRBJ1-1; D is perhaps TRBD1 (6 bases). CDR1 SGHNT and CDR2 YENEEA come from the germline V gene. V gave up 4 bases and J gave up 3 bases, with 9 bases separating them. CDR3 length: 13 residues. This chain's CDR3 is CASSSQGYTEAFF. CDR3 DNA: TGTGCCAGCAGCTCACAGGGTTACACTGAAGCTTTCTTT.

This chain uses TRBV7-9 with TRBJ2-3; 12 nucleotides align to TRBD1. This CDR3 is built from 19 residues. Germline-derived CDR1 and CDR2 are SEHNR and FQNEAQ (reference sequence). J lost 3 bases, V lost 5 bases, and 15 bases had no gene match. The CDR3 is CASSLWGTGGPLGTDTQYF. The DNA of the CDR3 is TGTGCCAGCAGCCTATGGGGGACAGGGGGCCCCCTGGGGACAGATACGCAGTATTTT.

Only one count was recorded for this clone. This chain connects TRBV24-1 to TRBJ2-1; 9 bases line up with TRBD2. Unmatched junction bases numbered 7, after V lost 3 bases and J lost 8 bases. The germline gives CDR1 KGHDR, CDR2 SFDVKD. The CDR3 extends over 15 amino acids. The CDR3 DNA sequence: TGTGCCACCAGTGATGCGGGAGGGCCCGGGGATGAGCAGTTCTTC. This gives the protein CATSDAGGPGDEQFF.

V is TRBV29-1 and J is TRBJ2-3, with TRBD1 matching 10 bases. V lost 7 bases and J lost 7; bases outside the gene matches: 8. Per the germline V gene, CDR1 is SQVTM and CDR2 is ANQGSEA. The CDR3 is 13 amino acids. CDR3 sequence (DNA): TGCAGCGGGGGCGACAGGGGGCTCAATACGCAGTATTTT. This gives the protein CSGGDRGLNTQYF.

CDR3: CASSILSNTGELFF. Here the CDR3 DNA reads TGTGCCAGTAGTATCCTCTCGAACACCGGGGAGCTGTTTTTT. The V call is TRBV19, the J call TRBJ2-2, with D unclear. V was trimmed by 3 bases and J by 0 bases, leaving 5 bases between them. The CDR3 runs 14 residues. Looked up from germline, CDR1 is LNHDA and CDR2 is SQIVND (reference sequence).

V gene TRBV6-2 or TRBV6-3 combines with J gene TRBJ1-3; D call uncertain. Trimming cost V 2 bases and J 3 bases, with 8 bases left between them. This CDR3 contains 14 residues. The germline V gene encodes CDR1 MNHEY and CDR2 SVGEGT. The CDR3 nucleotides read TGTGCCAGCAGTTACGGAGAAGTTGGAAACACCATATATTTT. Its protein is CASSYGEVGNTIYF.

V usage is TRBV28 and J usage is TRBJ1-1; 8 bases are a match to TRBD1. The V gene end was trimmed by 2 bases and the J gene end by 2 bases; junction bases not matched to a gene: 7. The CDR3 is 16 residues long. In germline, CDR1 is MDHEN, CDR2 SYDVKM. The CDR3 spells CASSLQPGTGNTEAFF. The CDR3 coding sequence is TGTGCCAGCAGTTTACAGCCCGGGACAGGCAACACTGAAGCTTTCTTT.

This chain connects TRBV27 to TRBJ1-5, with 9 bases identical to TRBD1. Germline CDR1 is MNHEY and CDR2 is SMNVEV (reference sequence). The CDR3 is made up of 14 amino acids. J was trimmed by 5 bases and V by 4 bases; bases with no gene match: 3. The CDR3, as DNA: TGTGCCAGCAGTTCTACAGGGGGCTATCAGCCCCAGCATTTT. Translation: CASSSTGGYQPQHF.

This clone was observed a single time. This chain uses TRBV19 with TRBJ2-7; the D gene is possibly TRBD2 (6 bases). Trimming shortened V by 5 bases and J by 2 bases, and 16 bases separated the two germline ends. In germline, CDR1 is LNHDA, CDR2 SQIVND (reference sequence). The CDR3 is 15 amino acids. CDR3 bases: TGTGCCAGTAGTGGAGGGCCAGGGTCCCCCTACGAGCAGTACTTC. Amino acid sequence: CASSGGPGSPYEQYF.

The chain uses TRBV28 and TRBJ2-5; TRBD1 might be the D (5 bases). The germline V gene encodes CDR1 MDHEN and CDR2 SYDVKM. The V gene lost 5 bases and the J gene lost 5 bases, with 18 bases spanning the gap. The CDR3 is 15 residues long. Here the CDR3 DNA reads TGTGCCAGCAGTCCGCACCAGGGCTCTTTGGAGACCCAGTACTTC. The encoded protein is CASSPHQGSLETQYF.

The table lists this clone with a count of one. The rearrangement joins TRBV18 to TRBJ1-1; D is perhaps TRBD1 (6 bases). The CDR3 is made up of 11 amino acids. CDR1 KGHSH and CDR2 LQKENI come from the germline V gene. Trimming removed 3 bases from V and 11 bases from J, with 10 bases in between. The CDR3 region is CASSPGTWAFF. CDR3 nucleotides: TGTGCCAGCTCACCGGGGACATGGGCTTTCTTT.

This chain links TRBV28 with TRBJ1-2; D may be TRBD1 (5 bases). The CDR3 covers 14 residues. CDR1 MDHEN and CDR2 SYDVKM come from the germline V gene. CDR3 residues: CVTAPGGVDYGYTF. DNA of the CDR3: TGTGTCACAGCACCCGGGGGGGTGGACTATGGCTACACCTTC.

The V gene is TRBV5-1, the J gene TRBJ1-1; 9 bases are a match to TRBD1. The CDR3 is made up of 15 amino acids. The germline V gene encodes CDR1 SGHRS and CDR2 YFSETQ. V dropped 4 bases and J dropped 8; count of bases not matched to a gene: 12. In nucleotides, the CDR3 is TGCGCCAGCAGCCCCCAAGGACCGGGACAGGGCGAAGCTTTCTTT. This translates into CASSPQGPGQGEAFF.

The chain couples TRBV29-1 to TRBJ2-5; no clear D gene. Germline CDR1 reads SQVTM; CDR2 reads ANQGSEA. V was pared by 4 bases and J by 1 base, with 7 bases between. The CDR3 totals 12 residues. The chain's CDR3 is CSVVAPQETQYF. The CDR3 coding sequence is TGCAGCGTTGTGGCACCCCAAGAGACCCAGTACTTC.

This chain links TRBV28 with TRBJ2-5; no clear D gene. CDR3 length: 13 amino acids. V lost 3 bases and J lost 2, with 7 bases in between. Germline lookup yields CDR1 MDHEN and CDR2 SYDVKM. The CDR3 DNA follows: TGTGCCAGCAGTTTTGTGGCTCAAGAGACCCAGTACTTC. It translates to CASSFVAQETQYF. The full variable domain, in which reference TRBV28 and TRBJ2-5 provide the parts outside the CDR3, is DVKVTQSSRYLVKRTGEKVFLECVQDMDHENMFWYRQDPGLGLRLIYFSYDVKMKEKGDIPEGYSVSREKKERFSLILESASTNQTSMYLCASSFVAQETQYFGPGTRLLVL.

This clone has a single count. The rearrangement links TRBV18 to TRBJ1-3; D remains unclear. Germline CDR1 is KGHSH and CDR2 is LQKENI. Trimming took off 5 bases at V and 2 bases at J, with 10 bases between the two ends. CDR3 length: 14 residues. CDR3 amino acids: CASSGGWTGNTIYF. For the CDR3, the DNA is TGTGCCAGCTCAGGCGGGTGGACTGGAAACACCATATATTTT.

This sequence joins TRBV27 and TRBJ2-5; weak D call: TRBD1 (5 bases). V was pared by 8 bases and J by 5 bases, with 9 bases between. The CDR3 is made up of 11 amino acids. The germline V gene encodes CDR1 MNHEY and CDR2 SMNVEV (reference sequence). CDR3 loop: CASSSGETQYF. CDR3 nucleotides: TGTGCCAGCTCTTCAGGGGAGACCCAGTACTTC.

CDR3 loop: CASSLAQPVTGELFF. The DNA for the CDR3 is TGTGCCAGCAGCTTAGCACAGCCGGTCACCGGGGAGCTGTTTTTT. The rearrangement links TRBV7-9 to TRBJ2-2, with D unclear. Germline CDR1 and CDR2: SEHNR and FQNEAQ (reference sequence). The CDR3 has 15 residues. The V and J ends lost 0 bases and 4 bases respectively, with 9 bases between them.

The genes are TRBV18 and TRBJ2-1, with 8 bases matching TRBD1. The germline CDR1 and CDR2 sequences are KGHSH and LQKENI. The J segment lost 3 bases and the V segment lost 0 bases, leaving 7 bases of the junction unmatched. This CDR3 has 17 amino acids. The CDR3 DNA is TGTGCCAGCTCACCACCGGGTAATGACAGGGGCTACAATGAGCAGTTCTTC. It is translated as CASSPPGNDRGYNEQFF. Variable domain in full (rest from reference TRBV18 and TRBJ2-1): NAGVMQNPRHLVRRRGQEARLRCSPMKGHSHVYWYRQLPEEGLKFMVYLQKENIIDESGMPKERFSAEFPKEGPSILRIQQVVRGDSAAYFCASSPPGNDRGYNEQFFGPGTRLTVL.

The chain uses TRBV10-3 and TRBJ1-2; 9 bases align to TRBD1. Germline V gene lookup returns CDR1 ENHRY and CDR2 SYGVKD. This CDR3 region has 19 residues. Germline trimming cut 3 bases from V and 4 bases from J; bases unmatched to any gene: 18. This CDR3 reads CAISERGPGQGSHGYGYTF. Written as DNA, the CDR3 is TGTGCCATCAGTGAAAGAGGTCCGGGACAGGGATCTCACGGCTATGGCTACACCTTC.

The rearrangement uses TRBV6-2 or TRBV6-3 and TRBJ2-7; 12 bases agree with TRBD2. The germline V gene has CDR1 MNHEY and CDR2 SVGEGT. CDR3 length: 16 amino acids. The V and J ends lost 6 bases and 0 bases, in that order; junction bases with no gene match: 6. CDR3 amino acids: CASSRLAGVVSYEQYF. The CDR3 nucleotides are TGTGCCAGCAGCAGACTAGCGGGAGTTGTCTCCTACGAGCAGTACTTC.